Presented here are 4 T cell receptor beta chains from one specimen sequenced in a study of blood T cell repertoires in COVID-19. Repertoires were generated with immunoSEQ multiplex PCR, while TCRdb's copy carries only in-frame clones and drops some. The sample has around 260,000 clones; 75% to 90% are singletons. The specimen sequenced was peripheral blood. The receptors shown here come from a man aged 25-45 years with active or convalescent COVID-19.

This clone was recorded at least ten times. This chain joins TRBV7-2 and TRBJ2-1; TRBD2 matches at 10 bases. CDR3 length: 15 amino acids. The germline CDR1 and CDR2 sequences are SGHTA and FQGNSA. The V segment lost 5 bases and the J segment 8 bases; nucleotides outside the gene matches: 9. The CDR3 DNA follows: TGTGCCAGCAGCCAGAGCGGGGGGGCGGCCCATGAGCAGTTCTTC. Protein sequence: CASSQSGGAAHEQFF.

This clone is a singleton in its sample. Here the CDR3 DNA reads TGTGCCAGCAGCGGGACTAGCGGGGGGGCTAGAGATACGCAGTATTTT. Amino acids: CASSGTSGGARDTQYF. This chain links TRBV3-1 (or the pseudogene TRBV3-2) with TRBJ2-3; 16 bases match TRBD2. The CDR3 runs to 16 residues. J gave up 5 bases and V 5 bases, and 4 bases lay outside the gene matches. CDR1 is LGHDT and CDR2 is YNNKEL in the germline V gene (reference sequence).

The chain links TRBV6-2 or TRBV6-3 to TRBJ1-2; D not resolved. This CDR3 region has 14 residues. Germline CDR1 MNHEY, CDR2 SVGEGT. Trimming took 2 bases from V and 4 from J, leaving 11 bases between them. CDR3 sequence: CASSYGPEAYGYTF. The CDR3 DNA is TGTGCCAGCAGTTACGGGCCGGAGGCCTATGGCTACACCTTC.

The genes are TRBV5-1 and TRBJ1-2; D gene uncertain. The germline V gene encodes CDR1 SGHRS and CDR2 YFSETQ. Trimming stripped 0 bases from V and 1 base from J, with 10 bases between. The CDR3 spans 15 residues. CDR3 in DNA: TGCGCCAGCAGCTTGGCATCAGGATTTAACTATGGCTACACCTTC. Protein product: CASSLASGFNYGYTF.